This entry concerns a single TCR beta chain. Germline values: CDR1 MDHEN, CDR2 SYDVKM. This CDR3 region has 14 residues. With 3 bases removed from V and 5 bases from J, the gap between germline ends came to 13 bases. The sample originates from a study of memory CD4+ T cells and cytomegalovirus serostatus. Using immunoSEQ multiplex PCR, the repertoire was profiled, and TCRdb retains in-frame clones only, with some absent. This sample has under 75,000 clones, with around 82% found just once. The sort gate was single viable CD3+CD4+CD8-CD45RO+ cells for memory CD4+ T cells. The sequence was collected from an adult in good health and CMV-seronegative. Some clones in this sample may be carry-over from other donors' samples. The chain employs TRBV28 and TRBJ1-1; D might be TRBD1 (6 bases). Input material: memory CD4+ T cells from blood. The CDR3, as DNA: TGTGCCAGCAGTTTGCCGGGACAACGGACTGAAGCTTTCTTT. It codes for CASSLPGQRTEAFF.